The 30 T cell receptor beta chains below come from one sample, sequenced in a study of T cells in Graves' hyperthyroidism and ophthalmopathy. Amplification yielded TCR beta CDR3 regions, with RNA transcripts as the source. Carried out on the TCR CDR3, a first-round RT-PCR used the HTBI primer set. TCRdb re-called the multiplex PCR reads with MiXCR, one entry per CDR3 protein. The sample shows some 770,000 distinct CDR3 sequences, about 17% of them seen only once. Sequenced sample: blood. The receptors were gathered from a young man with Graves' hyperthyroidism.

This clonotype was recorded many times. The J gene is TRBJ2-1, the V gene TRBV10-3; 8 nucleotides agree with TRBD2. V dropped 10 bases and J dropped 4; count of bases not matched to a gene: 12. The CDR3 is 15 amino acids. CDR1 is ENHRY and CDR2 is SYGVKD in the germline V gene. In DNA, the CDR3 is TGTGCCACCCAAGCGAGAGTAGCGGGGTACAATGAGCAGTTCTTC. Translated, it gives CATQARVAGYNEQFF.

At least ten counts were recorded for this clonotype. This sequence joins TRBV6-2 or TRBV6-3 and TRBJ2-7; tentatively, D is TRBD1 or TRBD2 (5 bases each). The V gene lost 6 bases and the J gene lost 2 bases, with 20 bases spanning the gap. Germline assignment: CDR1 MNHEY and CDR2 SVGEGT. The CDR3 is made up of 16 amino acids. In DNA, the CDR3 is TGTGCCAGCAGCCAAGATGTCCGGGACCCAACCTACGAGCAGTACTTC. It codes for CASSQDVRDPTYEQYF.

The sample holds many counts of this clonotype. This rearrangement joins TRBV28 to TRBJ1-2; the D is unclear. The CDR3 is 12 residues long. Germline CDR1 MDHEN, CDR2 SYDVKM. Trimming shortened V by 6 bases and J by 1 base, and 6 bases separated the two germline ends. The CDR3 DNA is TGTGCCAGCAGGGAAATTAACTATGGCTACACCTTC. This codes for CASREINYGYTF.

This clonotype was seen at least ten times. This chain joins TRBV2 and TRBJ2-5, with a weak D call TRBD2 (7 bases). Germline lookup yields CDR1 SNHLY and CDR2 FYNNEI. The CDR3 contains 14 residues. Trimming pared 7 bases from V and 2 bases from J, leaving 14 bases between. CDR3 bases: TGTGCCAGCACTCGCAGGGGAGGGCAAGAGACCCAGTACTTC. It yields the protein CASTRRGGQETQYF.

This clonotype was counted at least ten times. The rearrangement joins TRBV12-5 to TRBJ1-2; D might be TRBD1 (5 bases). Germline values: CDR1 LGHNT, CDR2 FRNRAP. Trimming removed 9 bases from V and 4 bases from J, with 12 bases in between. The CDR3 length is 12 residues. Here the CDR3 DNA reads TGTGCTAGCGCAAGGGGTGGCTATGGCTACACCTTC. It specifies CASARGGYGYTF.

This clonotype was seen at least ten times. The chain employs TRBV27 and TRBJ2-1; 11 nucleotides match TRBD2. The germline gives CDR1 MNHEY, CDR2 SMNVEV (reference sequence). The junction had 10 bases not matched to a gene; V was cut back by 3 bases and J by 9 bases. This CDR3 contains 16 residues. The CDR3 bases are TGTGCCAGCAGTTTGCGCGGGACTAGCGGCCTGGGTGAGCAGTTCTTC. It yields the protein CASSLRGTSGLGEQFF.

This clonotype was observed many times. The genes are TRBV28 and TRBJ2-7, with D maybe TRBD2 (5 bases). Trimming stripped 3 bases from V and 1 base from J, with 10 bases between. The CDR3 sequence is 14 residues long. Germline V gene sequence: CDR1 MDHEN, CDR2 SYDVKM. The CDR3 region has the DNA TGTGCCAGCAGTTTGTTTCGGACTTCCTACGAGCAGTACTTC. Protein sequence: CASSLFRTSYEQYF.

The rearrangement joins TRBV10-3 to TRBJ2-2, with 7 nucleotides matching TRBD2. CDR1 and CDR2 (germline): ENHRY, SYGVKD. The CDR3 length is 14 residues. The V segment lost 4 bases and the J segment 1 base; nucleotides outside the gene matches: 0. CDR3 protein: CAISASGNTGELFF. The CDR3, as DNA: TGTGCCATCAGTGCTAGCGGGAACACCGGGGAGCTGTTTTTT.

This clonotype showed up just a few times. This chain links TRBV29-1 with TRBJ1-1, with TRBD1 matching over 12 bases. V shed 6 bases and J 10 bases; nucleotides not matched to a gene: 3. The CDR3 is 11 residues long. CDR1 SQVTM and CDR2 ANQGSEA come from the germline V gene. The CDR3 reads CSVGTGGTAFF. CDR3 DNA: TGCAGCGTGGGGACAGGGGGCACAGCTTTCTTT.

For this clonotype: A read error may produce the germline difference seen at one junction end. In DNA, the CDR3 is TGTGCCAGCAGTGAACTAGTCTCGGGAGAGCGGTTCTTC. Its translation: CASSELVSGERFF. This chain links TRBV6-1 with TRBJ2-1; perhaps TRBD2 as D (6 bases). Germline V gene sequence: CDR1 MNHNS, CDR2 SASEGT. The CDR3 consists of 13 residues.

The chain uses TRBV20-1 and TRBJ2-1; the D gene is possibly TRBD2 (5 bases). The CDR3 extends over 14 amino acids. V lost 4 bases and J 4 bases, leaving 14 bases between the germline ends. The V gene's germline CDR1 is DFQATT and CDR2 SNEGSKA (reference sequence). The DNA of the CDR3 is TGCAGTGCTAAAAGGAATAGCGCATACAATGAGCAGTTCTTC. Protein: CSAKRNSAYNEQFF.

This clonotype was detected ten times or more. The chain employs TRBV12-3 or TRBV12-4 and TRBJ2-3; tentatively, D is TRBD2 (5 bases). V was clipped by 9 bases and J by 3 bases, with 13 bases between them. CDR3 size: 13 residues. DNA for the CDR3: TGTGCCAGTTCGGACTTTTTTACAGATACGCAGTATTTT. It specifies CASSDFFTDTQYF.

Note on this clonotype: One base away lies a much larger clone, so this may be a sequencing read error. The gene calls are TRBV29-1 and TRBJ2-7, with TRBD2 matching 12 bases. Trimming took 7 bases from V and 5 from J; bases not matched to a gene: 6. Germline lookup yields CDR1 SQVTM and CDR2 ANQGSEA. The length of the CDR3 is 13 residues. CDR3 DNA sequence: TGCAGCGGTGGACTAGCGGGATATGACGAGCAGTACTTC. Amino acid sequence: CSGGLAGYDEQYF.

This chain links TRBV6-2 or TRBV6-3 with TRBJ2-7; D possibly corresponds to TRBD1 (7 bases). The CDR3 is made up of 14 amino acids. Germline assignment: CDR1 MNHEY and CDR2 SVGEGT. Trimming removed 4 bases at V and 3 bases at J, with 13 bases between. The CDR3 DNA follows: TGTGCCAGCAGTTCCAGGGGGGAGATCTACGAGCAGTACTTC. Its translation: CASSSRGEIYEQYF.

Ten or more counts support this clonotype. The V call is TRBV5-1, the J call TRBJ2-7; 8 bases line up with TRBD2. The J segment lost 1 base and the V segment lost 4 bases, leaving 10 bases of the junction unmatched. This CDR3 is 16 amino acids long. From germline, CDR1 is SGHRS and CDR2 YFSETQ. The CDR3 is CASSPAGSGSSYEQYF. For the CDR3, the DNA is TGCGCCAGCAGCCCGGCCGGGAGCGGGAGTTCCTACGAGCAGTACTTC.

The rearrangement uses TRBV6-1 and TRBJ2-7, with D maybe TRBD1 (5 bases). The CDR3 is 14 residues long. The V end lost 5 bases, the J end lost 1 base, and 12 bases lay between the germline ends. The germline CDR1 and CDR2 sequences are MNHNS and SASEGT. The CDR3 DNA reads TGTGCCAGCAGTCCCCTCGACAGTTCCTACGAGCAGTACTTC. Protein: CASSPLDSSYEQYF.

This clonotype was seen more than once but under ten times. The rearrangement links TRBV29-1 to TRBJ2-5; D may be TRBD2 (7 bases). V lost 0 bases and J lost 7, with 15 bases in between. This CDR3 region has 14 residues. Germline V gives CDR1 SQVTM, CDR2 ANQGSEA. In DNA, the CDR3 is TGCAGCGTTGAAGATCGCGGGGGCTGGGCGACCCAGTACTTC. Protein product: CSVEDRGGWATQYF.

The genes are TRBV13 and TRBJ2-7; 10 nucleotides agree with TRBD1. Germline-derived CDR1 and CDR2 are PRHDT and FYEKMQ (reference sequence). The V gene end was trimmed by 5 bases and the J gene end by 8 bases; junction bases not matched to a gene: 6. The CDR3 spans 13 residues. The CDR3 DNA reads as TGTGCCAGCAGCCCCCCGGACAGGGGGAAGCAGTACTTC. It encodes CASSPPDRGKQYF.

This clonotype came up many times. The genes are TRBV7-6 and TRBJ2-7; TRBD1 is a possible D gene (6 bases). The CDR3 has 15 amino acids. Trimming took 1 base from V and 4 from J, leaving 14 bases between them. The germline V gene has CDR1 SGHVS and CDR2 FNYEAQ. In DNA form, the CDR3 reads TGTGCCAGCAGCTTAGTGGCAGGGGATAGGTACGAGCAGTACTTC. It translates to CASSLVAGDRYEQYF.

This clonotype occurred many times. The rearrangement joins TRBV2 to TRBJ2-1; 12 nucleotides line up with TRBD2. CDR3 size: 15 residues. V gave up 6 bases and J gave up 7 bases; unmatched junction bases: 7. Germline-derived CDR1 and CDR2 are SNHLY and FYNNEI. The CDR3 loop is CASSPSGRARNEQFF. CDR3 DNA: TGTGCCAGCAGCCCTAGCGGGAGGGCCAGGAATGAGCAGTTCTTC. Full variable domain (outside the CDR3, taken from reference TRBV2 and TRBJ2-1): EPEVTQTPSHQVTQMGQEVILRCVPISNHLYFYWYRQILGQKVEFLVSFYNNEISEKSEIFDDQFSVERPDGSNFTLKIRSTKLEDSAMYFCASSPSGRARNEQFFGPGTRLTVL.

This rearrangement joins TRBV6-1 to TRBJ2-7; maybe TRBD1 (6 bases). Deletions cut 0 bases from V and 6 bases from J, with 15 bases between. Germline V gene lookup returns CDR1 MNHNS and CDR2 SASEGT. This CDR3 is built from 15 residues. In nucleotides, the CDR3 is TGTGCCAGCAGTGAAGCAGGGCAGGGGTTTGCCGAGCAGTACTTC. Translating it yields CASSEAGQGFAEQYF.

This clonotype was recorded many times. J is TRBJ2-7 and V is TRBV28; 7 bases are shared with TRBD2. V shed 5 bases, J shed 0 bases, and the junction held 4 bases outside the gene matches. The length of the CDR3 is 14 residues. Germline V CDR1 and CDR2: MDHEN, SYDVKM. CDR3 coding DNA: TGTGCCAGCAGTACCCGGACTAGCTCCTACGAGCAGTACTTC. Protein sequence: CASSTRTSSYEQYF.

The rearrangement links TRBV18 to TRBJ2-6; D not certain. CDR3 length equals 16 residues. CDR1 and CDR2 (germline): KGHSH, LQKENI. V lost 6 bases and J lost 0, with 12 bases in between. This CDR3 reads CASSPGPLSGANVLTF. CDR3 coding DNA: TGTGCCAGCTCTCCTGGACCGCTCTCTGGGGCCAACGTCCTGACTTTC. Variable domain in full (rest from reference TRBV18 and TRBJ2-6): NAGVMQNPRHLVRRRGQEARLRCSPMKGHSHVYWYRQLPEEGLKFMVYLQKENIIDESGMPKERFSAEFPKEGPSILRIQQVVRGDSAAYFCASSPGPLSGANVLTFGAGSRLTVL.

This clonotype was picked up many times. The chain is built from TRBV18 and TRBJ2-1, with D possibly being TRBD1 (5 bases). Germline CDR1 and CDR2: KGHSH and LQKENI. The CDR3 runs to 13 residues. The germline V and J ends were trimmed by 3 bases and 3 bases, with 6 bases remaining between them. As DNA, the CDR3 is TGTGCCAGCTCACCCCAGGGCTACAATGAGCAGTTCTTC. Protein sequence: CASSPQGYNEQFF.

There are many counts of this clonotype. V usage is TRBV11-2 and J usage is TRBJ1-1, with TRBD1 as a possible D gene (5 bases). The CDR3 is 13 residues long. Trimming removed 10 bases from V and 0 bases from J, with 12 bases in between. Germline CDR1 is SGHAT and CDR2 is FQNNGV. The CDR3 DNA is TGTGCCATCGGCGGGGCCCTGAACACTGAAGCTTTCTTT. This encodes CAIGGALNTEAFF.

This clonotype has at least ten counts. The chain has TRBV27 and TRBJ2-7, with TRBD1 identical over 11 bases. CDR3 length equals 14 residues. V gave up 3 bases and J gave up 5 bases; unmatched junction bases: 3. Looked up from germline, CDR1 is MNHEY and CDR2 is SMNVEV (reference sequence). The CDR3 loop reads CASSLGQGGDEQYF. Here the CDR3 DNA reads TGTGCCAGCAGTTTGGGACAGGGGGGCGACGAGCAGTACTTC.

This clonotype has at least ten counts. The genes are TRBV2 and TRBJ1-1; 8 bases fit TRBD1. From germline, CDR1 is SNHLY and CDR2 FYNNEI. CDR3 length: 13 amino acids. The ends lost 7 bases at V and 3 bases at J; junction bases unmatched: 4. The CDR3 reads CASIVDRDTEAFF. DNA of the CDR3: TGTGCCAGCATTGTGGACAGGGACACTGAAGCTTTCTTT. Together with reference TRBV2 and TRBJ1-1, the CDR3 gives the full variable domain: EPEVTQTPSHQVTQMGQEVILRCVPISNHLYFYWYRQILGQKVEFLVSFYNNEISEKSEIFDDQFSVERPDGSNFTLKIRSTKLEDSAMYFCASIVDRDTEAFFGQGTRLTVV.

The chain carries TRBV24-1 and TRBJ2-7; the D is unclear. In germline, CDR1 is KGHDR, CDR2 SFDVKD. The CDR3 is 13 residues long. V was clipped by 1 base and J by 1 base, with 4 bases between them. CDR3 nucleotide sequence: TGTGCCACCAGTGATTTCGATTCCTACGAGCAGTACTTC. Amino acids: CATSDFDSYEQYF.

This clonotype was seen many times. The rearrangement uses TRBV19 and TRBJ1-1, with unresolved D. Germline CDR1 reads LNHDA; CDR2 reads SQIVND (reference sequence). Trimming cost V 7 bases and J 5 bases, with 14 bases left between them. The length of the CDR3 is 13 residues. The CDR3 region has the DNA TGTGCCAGTAAGTTCGAGAGTTGGACTGAAGCTTTCTTT. Translating gives CASKFESWTEAFF. The entire variable domain, with the rest obtained from reference TRBV19 and TRBJ1-1, is as follows: DGGITQSPKYLFRKEGQNVTLSCEQNLNHDAMYWYRQDPGQGLRLIYYSQIVNDFQKGDIAEGYSVSREKKESFPLTVTSAQKNPTAFYLCASKFESWTEAFFGQGTRLTVV.

This clonotype was observed many times. V gene TRBV20-1 combines with J gene TRBJ2-5; D unresolved. The CDR3 is 11 amino acids. CDR1 DFQATT and CDR2 SNEGSKA come from the germline V gene (reference sequence). Trimming took 6 bases from V and 0 from J, leaving 5 bases between them. CDR3 in DNA: TGCAGTGCAACAGACCAAGAGACCCAGTACTTC. Translating it yields CSATDQETQYF.